This record looks at one TCR beta chain sequence and its context. Its antigen remains unknown. The length of the CDR3 is 12 residues. Germline values: CDR1 SGHRS, CDR2 YFSETQ. The V end lost 4 bases, the J end lost 10 bases, and 12 bases lay between the germline ends. A single heparinised draw of approximately 0.12 L on average was taken per donor. The data derive from a study of beta chain features in type 1 diabetes. In the study overall: Healthy donors, compared against patients, showed similar age, gender and cell yields. Study results and caveats: Among type 1 diabetes patients, VDJ junctions had fewer insertions and more deletions. The study found moderately but significantly shorter TCRB CDR3s in all four CD4+ subsets of Type 1 diabetes patients. Among patients, naive, central memory and Treg TCRB repertoires appeared more similar than among healthy donors.

What was sequenced were expressed TCRB transcripts, since all of the isolated RNA had been reverse transcribed. Generated by immunoSEQ multiplex PCR, the TCRdb table keeps only in-frame clones and is missing some. This table has hundreds of thousands of clones, about 14% appearing once. Sequenced material: naive CD4+ T cells from blood. This clonotype was sampled from a man aged 18 to 29 with type 1 diabetes. J is TRBJ2-1 and V is TRBV5-1, with D perhaps matching TRBD2 (5 bases). The CDR3 coding sequence is TGCGCCAGCAGCCCCCCCAGCGGAGAGCAGTTCTTC. Translating it yields CASSPPSGEQFF.